The T cell receptor (beta chain) under discussion was sequenced for a study of beta chain features in type 1 diabetes. As regards this clone: What it binds is unknown.

General study findings and limits: Type 1 diabetes patients had moderately but significantly shorter TCRB CDR3s in all four CD4+ subsets. With patients and controls alike, PCR might favor shorter templates to an equal degree. Sequencing of cDNA might inflate the share of cells that strongly express TCR.

Expressed TCRB transcripts were sequenced because the isolated RNA had all been reverse transcribed beforehand. Each sample of naive, central memory or regulatory T cells had, on average, about 3.57 million reads. Method: immunoSEQ multiplex PCR; TCRdb's copy keeps in-frame clones and lacks some. The sample consists of 130,000 to 150,000 clones, about 13% of them appearing once. V lost 10 bases, J lost 5 bases, and 17 bases lay in between. There are 13 residues in the CDR3. Germline V gives CDR1 MNHNS, CDR2 SASEGT. Sample: central memory CD4+ T cells from blood. This chain connects TRBV6-1 to TRBJ2-5, with D tentatively TRBD1 (7 bases). The source is a man between 18 and 29 years old with type 1 diabetes. Here the CDR3 DNA reads TGTGCCACCATCCCAGGGGGGTGGGAGACCCAGTACTTC. Translation gives CATIPGGWETQYF.